This T cell receptor beta chain was retrieved from a study of breast tumors, draining lymph nodes, adjacent tissues. Findings of the study overall: Tumors had less TCR diversity than lymph nodes, more than nontumor tissue.

Per germline, CDR1 SGHAT and CDR2 FQNNGV. The CDR3 has 15 amino acids. Axillary draining lymph nodes of breast cancer patients supplied the node samples. TCRdb re-called the multiplex PCR reads through MiXCR, storing one row per CDR3 protein. The sample yields around 290,000 distinct CDR3 sequences, around 31% seen once. This clonotype has at least ten counts. As yet, its antigen is unknown. One end of the junction is discordant with germline, which a read error may explain. Material: axillary lymph node tissue. The rearrangement joins TRBV11-2 to TRBJ1-5; TRBD1 matches 7 bases. This receptor was obtained from a female donor with breast cancer. Some clones in this sample may be carry-over from other donors' samples. In nucleotides, the CDR3 is TGTGCCAGCAGCCTAGATCGACAGGGTGGTCAGCCCCAGCATTTT. This codes for CASSLDRQGGQPQHF.